This record looks at one T cell receptor beta chain sequence and its context. The target antigen is unknown. Alongside a J-beta primer mix, a sample-barcoded 5' primer served in a second PCR lasting about 7 to 12 cycles. The yield of each sample was at least 3 million CDR3-containing paired-end reads. TCRdb fed the 5' RACE reads into MiXCR, producing one record per CDR3 protein. The sample lists 540,000 or so distinct CDR3 sequences, roughly 43% occurring once. Every sample had a minimum of 6.5 million PBMCs isolated. The data derive from a study of blood T cells in healthy people across ages. The CDR3 runs to 13 residues. Germline values: CDR1 SSHAT, CDR2 FNYEAQ (reference sequence). Whole-study findings and limits: The diversity estimates, figures obtained from one million T cells, were considered underestimates.

The specimen was blood. The sequence was collected from an elderly man in good health. The chain uses TRBV7-7 and TRBJ2-1; the match to TRBD2 covers 10 bases. The end of the DNA aligns better with TRBJ2-7, so the J call may be wrong. The CDR3: CASSGSPYNEQYF. The DNA for the CDR3 is TGTGCGTCTAGCGGGAGCCCCTACAATGAGCAGTACTTC.